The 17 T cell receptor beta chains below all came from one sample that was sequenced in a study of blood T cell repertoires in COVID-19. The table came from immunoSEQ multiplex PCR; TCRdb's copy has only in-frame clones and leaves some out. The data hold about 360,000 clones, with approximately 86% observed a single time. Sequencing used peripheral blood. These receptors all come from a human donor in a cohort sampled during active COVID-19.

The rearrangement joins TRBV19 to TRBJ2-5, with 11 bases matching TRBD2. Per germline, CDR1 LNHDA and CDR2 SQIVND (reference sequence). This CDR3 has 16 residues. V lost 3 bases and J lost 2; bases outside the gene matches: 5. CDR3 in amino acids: CASSMDLAGGQETQYF. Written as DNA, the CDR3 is TGTGCCAGTAGTATGGATCTAGCGGGAGGTCAAGAGACCCAGTACTTC. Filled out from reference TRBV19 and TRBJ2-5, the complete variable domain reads DGGITQSPKYLFRKEGQNVTLSCEQNLNHDAMYWYRQDPGQGLRLIYYSQIVNDFQKGDIAEGYSVSREKKESFPLTVTSAQKNPTAFYLCASSMDLAGGQETQYFGPGTRLLVL.

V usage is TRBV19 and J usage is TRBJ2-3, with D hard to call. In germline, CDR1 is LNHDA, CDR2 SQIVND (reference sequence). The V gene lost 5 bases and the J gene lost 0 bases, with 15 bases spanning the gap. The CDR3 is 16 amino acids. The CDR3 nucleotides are TGTGCCAGTAGTCCCATCCTAGGTTCTAGCACAGATACGCAGTATTTT. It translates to CASSPILGSSTDTQYF. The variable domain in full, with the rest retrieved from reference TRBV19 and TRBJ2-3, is DGGITQSPKYLFRKEGQNVTLSCEQNLNHDAMYWYRQDPGQGLRLIYYSQIVNDFQKGDIAEGYSVSREKKESFPLTVTSAQKNPTAFYLCASSPILGSSTDTQYFGPGTRLTVL.

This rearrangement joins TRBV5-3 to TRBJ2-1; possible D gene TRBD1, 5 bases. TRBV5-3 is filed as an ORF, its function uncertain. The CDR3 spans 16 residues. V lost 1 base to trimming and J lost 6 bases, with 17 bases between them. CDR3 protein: CARSLKGQGGSNEQFF. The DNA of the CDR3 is TGTGCCAGAAGCTTGAAGGGGCAGGGTGGCTCCAATGAGCAGTTCTTC.

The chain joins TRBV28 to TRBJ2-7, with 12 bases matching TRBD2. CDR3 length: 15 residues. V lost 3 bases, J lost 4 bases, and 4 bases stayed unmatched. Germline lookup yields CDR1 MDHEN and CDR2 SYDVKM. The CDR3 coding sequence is TGTGCCAGCAGTTTCCTGACTAGCGGGAGTTACGAGCAGTACTTC. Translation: CASSFLTSGSYEQYF.

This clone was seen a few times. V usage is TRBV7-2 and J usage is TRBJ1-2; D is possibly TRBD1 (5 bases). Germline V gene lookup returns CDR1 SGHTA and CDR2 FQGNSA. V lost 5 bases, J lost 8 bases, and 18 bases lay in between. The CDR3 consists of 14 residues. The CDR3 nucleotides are TGTGCCAGCAGCCCTGGACAAAGCGTTCGCGGCTACACCTTC. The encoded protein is CASSPGQSVRGYTF. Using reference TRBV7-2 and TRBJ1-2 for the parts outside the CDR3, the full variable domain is GAGVSQSPSNKVTEKGKDVELRCDPISGHTALYWYRQSLGQGLEFLIYFQGNSAPDKSGLPSDRFSAERTGGSVSTLTIQRTQQEDSAVYLCASSPGQSVRGYTFGSGTRLTVV.

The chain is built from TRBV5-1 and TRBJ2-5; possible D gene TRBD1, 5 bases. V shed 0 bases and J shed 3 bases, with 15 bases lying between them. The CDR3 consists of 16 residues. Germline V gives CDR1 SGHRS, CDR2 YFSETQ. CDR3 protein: CASSLVRQFLKETQYF. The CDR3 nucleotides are TGCGCCAGCAGCTTGGTACGACAGTTCCTAAAAGAGACCCAGTACTTC.

Written as DNA, the CDR3 is TGTGCCAGTAGTATCCAAGCGGGAGGGCTTCAGGAGCAGTTCTTC. This encodes CASSIQAGGLQEQFF. The rearrangement joins TRBV19 to TRBJ2-1; TRBD2 matches at 10 bases. The germline V gene encodes CDR1 LNHDA and CDR2 SQIVND (reference sequence). The length of the CDR3 is 15 residues. Trimming at V came to 3 bases and at J to 10 bases, leaving 9 bases not matched to a gene.

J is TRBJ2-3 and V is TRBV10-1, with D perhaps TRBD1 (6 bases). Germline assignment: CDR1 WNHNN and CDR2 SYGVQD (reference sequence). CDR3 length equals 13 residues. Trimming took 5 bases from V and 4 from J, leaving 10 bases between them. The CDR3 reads CASSPDSPDTQYF. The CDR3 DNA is TGCGCCAGCAGTCCGGACAGCCCAGATACGCAGTATTTT.

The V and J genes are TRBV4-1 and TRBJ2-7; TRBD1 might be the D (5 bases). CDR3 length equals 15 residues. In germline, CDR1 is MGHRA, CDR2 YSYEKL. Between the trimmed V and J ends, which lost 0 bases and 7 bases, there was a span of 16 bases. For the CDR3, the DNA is TGCGCCAGCAGCCAAGATTGGGGCGGACGTATTGAGCAGTACTTC. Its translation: CASSQDWGGRIEQYF.

CDR3 sequence: CASEVADNYNEQFF. As DNA, the CDR3 is TGTGCCAGCGAGGTAGCGGATAACTACAATGAGCAGTTCTTC. J is TRBJ2-1 and V is TRBV11-2; TRBD2 might be the D (6 bases). The V gene lost 8 bases and the J gene lost 3 bases, with 14 bases spanning the gap. Germline-derived CDR1 and CDR2 are SGHAT and FQNNGV. The CDR3 spans 14 residues. Drawing the rest from reference TRBV11-2 and TRBJ2-1, the complete variable domain is EAGVAQSPRYKIIEKRQSVAFWCNPISGHATLYWYQQILGQGPKLLIQFQNNGVVDDSQLPKDRFSAERLKGVDSTLKIQPAKLEDSAVYLCASEVADNYNEQFFGPGTRLTVL.

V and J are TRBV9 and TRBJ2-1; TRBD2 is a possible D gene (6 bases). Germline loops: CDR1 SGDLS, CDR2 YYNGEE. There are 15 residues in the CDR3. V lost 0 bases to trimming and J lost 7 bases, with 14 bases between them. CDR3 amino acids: CASSVGSGLQNEQFF. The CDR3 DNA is TGTGCCAGCAGCGTAGGGTCGGGACTCCAGAATGAGCAGTTCTTC.

CDR3 region: CASSGWTDENEKLFF. For the CDR3, the DNA is TGTGCCAGCAGTGGATGGACAGACGAAAATGAAAAACTGTTTTTT. This rearrangement joins TRBV25-1 to TRBJ1-4, with D perhaps matching TRBD1 (6 bases). The CDR3 has 15 residues. Trimming removed 4 bases from V and 5 bases from J, with 14 bases in between. Per the germline V gene, CDR1 is MGHDK and CDR2 is SYGVNS. Full variable domain (remainder filled in from reference TRBV25-1 and TRBJ1-4): EADIYQTPRYLVIGTGKKITLECSQTMGHDKMYWYQQDPGMELHLIHYSYGVNSTEKGDLSSESTVSRIRTEHFPLTLESARPSHTSQYLCASSGWTDENEKLFFGSGTQLSVL.

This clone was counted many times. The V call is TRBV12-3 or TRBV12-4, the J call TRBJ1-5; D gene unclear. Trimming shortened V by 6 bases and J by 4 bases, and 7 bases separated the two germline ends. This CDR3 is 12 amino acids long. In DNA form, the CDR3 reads TGTGCCAGCAGCTATACTAATCAGCCCCAGCATTTT. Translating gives CASSYTNQPQHF.

The CDR3 DNA reads TGTGCCAGCAGCTTAAGATTTGGGCCTTGGGAAAAACTGTTTTTT. Translated: CASSLRFGPWEKLFF. The genes are TRBV7-8 and TRBJ1-4, with D uncertain. The length of the CDR3 is 15 residues. V was clipped by 2 bases and J by 8 bases, with 15 bases between them. Per the germline V gene, CDR1 is SGHVS and CDR2 is FQNEAQ.

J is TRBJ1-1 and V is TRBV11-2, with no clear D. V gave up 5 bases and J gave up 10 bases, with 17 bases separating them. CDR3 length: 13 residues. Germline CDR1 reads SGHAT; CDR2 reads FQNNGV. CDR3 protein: CASSPPVGPGAFF. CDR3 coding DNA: TGTGCCAGCAGCCCCCCGGTGGGTCCAGGAGCTTTCTTT.

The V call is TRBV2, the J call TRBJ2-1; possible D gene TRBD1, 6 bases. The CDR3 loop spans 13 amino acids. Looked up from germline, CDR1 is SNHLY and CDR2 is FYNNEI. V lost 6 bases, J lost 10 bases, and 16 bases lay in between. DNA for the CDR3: TGTGCCAGCAGCGCCGTGGGGGCGGGCGAGCAGTTCTTC. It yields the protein CASSAVGAGEQFF.

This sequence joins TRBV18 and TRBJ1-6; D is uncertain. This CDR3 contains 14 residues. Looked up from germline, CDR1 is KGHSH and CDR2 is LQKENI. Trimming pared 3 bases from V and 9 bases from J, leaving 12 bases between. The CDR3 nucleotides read TGTGCCAGCTCACCCTGGTTGGCCGCTTCACCCCTCCACTTT. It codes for CASSPWLAASPLHF.